The 21 T cell receptor beta chains given below trace back to one sample, sequenced in a study of T cell responses to AZD1222 COVID-19 vaccine. Clones were read by immunoSEQ multiplex PCR, and TCRdb kept only the in-frame ones, dropping some. The profile shows over 55,000 clones, about 83% of them singletons. The material sequenced was peripheral blood, taken 28 days after the second AZD1222 dose. The source of these receptors is an adult who received the AZD1222 COVID-19 vaccine.

The V gene is TRBV6-5, the J gene TRBJ1-3, with TRBD1 matching 11 bases. J lost 8 bases, V lost 6 bases, and 3 bases had no gene match. Per germline, CDR1 MNHEY and CDR2 SVGAGI. The CDR3 loop spans 13 amino acids. This chain's CDR3 is CASSRDRGYTIYF. CDR3 coding DNA: TGTGCCAGCAGCCGGGACAGGGGGTACACCATATATTTT.

The chain has TRBV7-9 and TRBJ2-3; tentative D call: TRBD1 (6 bases). Germline V gene data show CDR1 as SEHNR and CDR2 as FQNEAQ (reference sequence). Trimming removed 5 bases from V and 0 bases from J, with 15 bases in between. The CDR3 spans 16 residues. The CDR3 sequence: CASSKTTGSSTDTQYF. The CDR3 DNA follows: TGTGCCAGCAGCAAGACGACAGGCTCGAGCACAGATACGCAGTATTTT. The full variable domain, completed using reference TRBV7-9 and TRBJ2-3, is DTGVSQNPRHKITKRGQNVTFRCDPISEHNRLYWYRQTLGQGPEFLTYFQNEAQLEKSRLLSDRFSAERPKGSFSTLEIQRTEQGDSAMYLCASSKTTGSSTDTQYFGPGTRLTVL.

The V gene is TRBV30, the J gene TRBJ2-7; maybe TRBD2 (5 bases). Trimming removed 0 bases at V and 0 bases at J, with 12 bases between. CDR3 length equals 15 residues. The V gene's germline CDR1 is GTSNPN and CDR2 SVGIG (reference sequence). The CDR3 loop reads CAWSVQPGSSYEQYF. The CDR3 nucleotides read TGTGCCTGGAGTGTACAACCGGGAAGCTCCTACGAGCAGTACTTC.

This sequence joins TRBV6-5 and TRBJ2-7; D not certain. The CDR3 contains 14 residues. V dropped 3 bases and J dropped 1 base, with 10 bases sitting between them. Germline V lookup: CDR1 MNHEY, CDR2 SVGAGI. The CDR3 is CASSYRQLSYEQYF. The CDR3 nucleotides are TGTGCCAGCAGTTATCGGCAACTATCCTACGAGCAGTACTTC.

This clone showed up just a few times. The rearrangement uses TRBV6-1 and TRBJ2-3; a possible D gene is TRBD2 (6 bases). Germline CDR1 reads MNHNS; CDR2 reads SASEGT. V lost 1 base and J 4 bases, leaving 12 bases between the germline ends. The CDR3 spans 15 residues. Written as DNA, the CDR3 is TGTGCCAGCAGTGAAGTACGGGGGAACCCAGATACGCAGTATTTT. This codes for CASSEVRGNPDTQYF.

This rearrangement joins TRBV10-3 to TRBJ2-1; 9 nucleotides line up with TRBD2. Looked up from germline, CDR1 is ENHRY and CDR2 is SYGVKD. Germline trimming cut 3 bases from V and 4 bases from J; bases unmatched to any gene: 10. This CDR3 region has 17 residues. CDR3: CAISDTAGGRFYNEQFF. For the CDR3, the DNA is TGTGCCATCAGTGATACAGCGGGGGGTCGGTTTTACAATGAGCAGTTCTTC.

The V and J genes are TRBV7-8 and TRBJ1-5, with 8 bases fitting TRBD1. After removal of 2 bases from V and 5 bases from J, the junction contained 8 bases not matched to a gene. The germline CDR1 and CDR2 sequences are SGHVS and FQNEAQ. CDR3 length: 16 amino acids. CDR3 nucleotides: TGTGCCAGCAGCTTATCGGCCGGACAGGGTCATCAGCCCCAGCATTTT. Protein product: CASSLSAGQGHQPQHF.

The chain joins TRBV2 to TRBJ2-2, with 7 bases fitting TRBD1. Germline CDR1 is SNHLY and CDR2 is FYNNEI. V was pared by 6 bases and J by 2 bases, with 3 bases of the junction left unmatched. This CDR3 region has 14 residues. In DNA form, the CDR3 reads TGTGCCAGCAGGAGGGACAGTAACACCGGGGAGCTGTTTTTT. Protein: CASRRDSNTGELFF. The variable domain in full, with the rest retrieved from reference TRBV2 and TRBJ2-2, is EPEVTQTPSHQVTQMGQEVILRCVPISNHLYFYWYRQILGQKVEFLVSFYNNEISEKSEIFDDQFSVERPDGSNFTLKIRSTKLEDSAMYFCASRRDSNTGELFFGEGSRLTVL.

Details on this clone: The identical CDR3 is also encoded by other nucleotide sequences in the sample. The rearrangement uses TRBV18 and TRBJ2-5; D is uncertain. The germline V gene has CDR1 KGHSH and CDR2 LQKENI. Trimming removed 3 bases from V and 5 bases from J, with 10 bases in between. The CDR3 is 13 residues long. CDR3 nucleotide sequence: TGTGCCAGCTCACCCTCGGCAGGCGAGACCCAGTACTTC. This sequence encodes CASSPSAGETQYF.

This chain connects TRBV4-3 to TRBJ1-6; tentative D call: TRBD1 (5 bases). Germline V gene lookup returns CDR1 LGHNA and CDR2 YSLEER. The germline V and J ends were trimmed by 0 bases and 5 bases, with 11 bases remaining between them. The CDR3 is 16 residues long. The CDR3 loop reads CASSQDWGSNNSPLHF. The CDR3 DNA reads as TGCGCCAGCAGCCAAGATTGGGGGAGTAATAATTCACCCCTCCACTTT.

The rearrangement links TRBV10-3 to TRBJ2-3; perhaps TRBD2 as D (6 bases). The CDR3 sequence is 17 residues long. Between the trimmed V and J ends, which lost 7 bases and 1 base, there was a span of 21 bases. Looked up from germline, CDR1 is ENHRY and CDR2 is SYGVKD. The CDR3 DNA reads TGTGCCATCATGGAACCCGCCGGGGAGCGGGGCACAGATACGCAGTATTTT. It yields the protein CAIMEPAGERGTDTQYF.

The CDR3 is CASSLDKQETQYF. CDR3 DNA: TGTGCCAGCAGCTTGGACAAGCAAGAGACCCAGTACTTC. V is TRBV13 and J is TRBJ2-5; possibly TRBD1 for D (5 bases). CDR1 and CDR2 (germline): PRHDT, FYEKMQ (reference sequence). This CDR3 region has 13 residues. Trimming removed 3 bases from V and 2 bases from J, with 7 bases in between.

The V call is TRBV25-1, the J call TRBJ1-1; 7 bases are shared with TRBD1. V was clipped by 2 bases and J by 3 bases; unmatched bases: 3. Germline V gene lookup returns CDR1 MGHDK and CDR2 SYGVNS. CDR3 length: 14 amino acids. The CDR3 spells CASSETGVYTEAFF. As DNA, the CDR3 is TGTGCCAGCAGTGAAACAGGGGTATACACTGAAGCTTTCTTT.

V gene TRBV9 combines with J gene TRBJ2-1, with 13 bases lining up with TRBD2. The V gene's germline CDR1 is SGDLS and CDR2 YYNGEE. The length of the CDR3 is 19 residues. J gave up 0 bases and V 0 bases, and 6 bases lay outside the gene matches. CDR3: CASSVGLAGGASSYNEQFF. DNA for the CDR3: TGTGCCAGCAGCGTAGGACTAGCGGGGGGTGCCAGCTCCTACAATGAGCAGTTCTTC.

The rearrangement uses TRBV7-6 and TRBJ2-5; D remains ambiguous. Trimming cost V 2 bases and J 2 bases, with 3 bases left between them. The germline CDR1 and CDR2 sequences are SGHVS and FNYEAQ. The CDR3 runs 12 residues. CDR3 region: CASSLRQETQYF. The CDR3 DNA follows: TGTGCCAGCAGCTTACGACAAGAGACCCAGTACTTC.

CDR3 loop: CASRPIGFDEKLFF. The DNA of the CDR3 is TGTGCCAGTCGGCCCATCGGGTTTGATGAAAAACTGTTTTTT. The chain has TRBV6-5 and TRBJ1-4, with D uncertain. The germline CDR1 and CDR2 sequences are MNHEY and SVGAGI. This CDR3 is built from 14 residues. Trimming shortened V by 9 bases and J by 6 bases, and 17 bases separated the two germline ends.

The chain is built from TRBV6-5 and TRBJ2-1, with TRBD2 matching 13 bases. The V gene's germline CDR1 is MNHEY and CDR2 SVGAGI. This CDR3 has 15 amino acids. V shed 4 bases, J shed 6 bases, and the junction held 3 bases outside the gene matches. CDR3 sequence: CASSLTSGGSNEQFF. The CDR3 nucleotides read TGTGCCAGCAGTTTGACTAGCGGGGGGTCCAATGAGCAGTTCTTC.

J is TRBJ2-2 and V is TRBV20-1; D not resolved. This CDR3 region has 14 residues. Germline V gives CDR1 DFQATT, CDR2 SNEGSKA (reference sequence). The V and J ends lost 3 bases and 2 bases respectively, with 10 bases between them. This CDR3 reads CSASWQENTGELFF. The CDR3 region has the DNA TGCAGTGCTAGTTGGCAGGAAAACACCGGGGAGCTGTTTTTT.

This clone came up once. This sequence joins TRBV30 and TRBJ1-4, with no clear D. Germline V CDR1 and CDR2: GTSNPN, SVGIG (reference sequence). V was clipped by 8 bases and J by 1 base, with 8 bases between them. This CDR3 has 12 amino acids. This CDR3 is CAATETNEKLFF. DNA of the CDR3: TGTGCCGCGACGGAAACTAATGAAAAACTGTTTTTT.

V is TRBV5-1 and J is TRBJ2-7; 7 nucleotides align to TRBD1. Germline CDR1 is SGHRS and CDR2 is YFSETQ. V dropped 3 bases and J dropped 1; count of bases not matched to a gene: 7. CDR3 size: 15 residues. The CDR3 is CASSSPDRLSYEQYF. CDR3 DNA: TGCGCCAGCAGCTCCCCGGACAGGCTGTCCTACGAGCAGTACTTC.

V is TRBV12-3 or TRBV12-4 and J is TRBJ2-1; the match to TRBD1 covers 8 bases. V shed 5 bases, J shed 8 bases, and the junction held 5 bases outside the gene matches. This CDR3 has 13 residues. This CDR3 is CASSRSQGDEQFF. CDR3 DNA sequence: TGTGCCAGCAGTCGTTCACAGGGGGATGAGCAGTTCTTC.